A selection of T cell receptor beta chains follows, all from one sample in a study of OX40 agonist ivuxolimab in advanced cancers. Clones were sequenced by immunoSEQ multiplex PCR, and TCRdb holds only the in-frame ones, with some missing. The sample lists some 70,000 clones, more than 70% occurring once. The sample in question was CD4+ or CD8+ T cells sorted from blood, obtained in a trial of the OX40 agonist ivuxolimab. Receptors originate from an adult with an advanced solid tumor such as melanoma, head and neck, liver or kidney cancer. Each CDR3 is given with its conserved first and last residue. The D gene is left open where the match is weak. Expanded clones get a size class; other rows say once, few or many, or leave the size out.

D | J | V | size | DNA | CDR3
TRBD1 | TRBJ1-5 | TRBV2 | - | TGTGCCAGCAGTGAGGTCAGATCTGGGACAGGGAGCAATCAGCCCCAGCATTTT | CASSEVRSGTGSNQPQHF
- | TRBJ1-1 | TRBV18 | once | TGTGCCAGCCTAAATGCAGGGTTGATAGCCGCTGAAGCTTTCTTT | CASLNAGLIAAEAFF
- | TRBJ1-2 | TRBV5-6 | - | TGTGCCAGCAGCTTGAAGGGAGATTTCTATGGCTACACCTTC | CASSLKGDFYGYTF
TRBD1 | TRBJ1-2 | TRBV30 | once | TGTGCCTGGAGTGGGGACAGGGTAGGTGGCTACACCTTC | CAWSGDRVGGYTF
- | TRBJ2-7 | TRBV7-6 | once | TGTGCCAGCAGCTTAGACGGGGGCGAGCAGTACTTC | CASSLDGGEQYF
- | TRBJ1-2 | TRBV2 | - | TGTGCCAGCAGTCCGGGCCAAAGGATCTATGGCTACACCTTC | CASSPGQRIYGYTF
- | TRBJ1-3 | TRBV6-5 | once | TGTGCCAGCAGACGGACTCGGGGTTTACGGGACACCATATATTTT | CASRRTRGLRDTIYF
- | TRBJ2-3 | TRBV11-2 | - | TGTGCCAGCAGCTTAGTTGGGGGGCTATTCACAGATACGCAGTATTTT | CASSLVGGLFTDTQYF
TRBD1 | TRBJ2-7 | TRBV7-9 | - | TGTGCCAGCAGCGCAAACCCCGGGACAGGGCCCTACGAGCAGTACTTC | CASSANPGTGPYEQYF
- | TRBJ2-1 | TRBV27 | - | TGTGCCAGCAGTTTACCGCGAGGGGCTGGTAACAATGAGCAGTTCTTC | CASSLPRGAGNNEQFF
- | TRBJ2-1 | TRBV15 | once | TGTGCCACCAGCAGGCTCCCTGGGGGTGGGGCGACCAGCTCCTACAATGAGCAGTTCTTC | CATSRLPGGGATSSYNEQFF
TRBD1 | TRBJ1-1 | TRBV16 | - | TGTGCCAGCAGCGGGACAGGGGACACTGAAGCTTTCTTT | CASSGTGDTEAFF
- | TRBJ2-2 | TRBV7-8 | - | TGTGCCAGCAGCTTAGTGGGTGGACACACCGGGGAGCTGTTTTTT | CASSLVGGHTGELFF
- | TRBJ2-2 | TRBV27 | - | TGTGCCAGCAGTACCAAACGGGGGCCGAACACCGGGGAGCTGTTTTTT | CASSTKRGPNTGELFF
TRBD1 | TRBJ1-2 | TRBV5-8 | - | TGTGCCAGCAGCTTGACAGTCCTCCCAGGGGGTGGCTACACCTTC | CASSLTVLPGGGYTF
- | TRBJ1-1 | TRBV29-1 | - | TGCAGCGTTGAACCCCAGTTGAACACTGAAGCTTTCTTT | CSVEPQLNTEAFF
- | TRBJ1-2 | TRBV5-1 | - | TGCGCCAGCAGCCCGGGAGTGCAGGCAACCATAAACTATGGCTACACCTTC | CASSPGVQATINYGYTF
TRBD2 | TRBJ2-2 | TRBV5-1 | - | TGCGCCAGCAGCTTATTGGCTAGCGGGGGGACCGGGGAGCTGTTTTTT | CASSLLASGGTGELFF
TRBD1 | TRBJ1-2 | TRBV10-3 | - | TGTGCCATCAGGACAGGGGTGAGTCGCGGCTACACCTTC | CAIRTGVSRGYTF
TRBD2 | TRBJ2-5 | TRBV7-2 | - | TGTGCCAGCAGCCAACCGCGGGGGGACGAGACCCAGTACTTC | CASSQPRGDETQYF
TRBD1 | TRBJ2-2 | TRBV25-1 | - | TGTGCCAGCAGTGGCATCCAGGGGGCGCCCACCGGGGAGCTGTTTTTT | CASSGIQGAPTGELFF
- | TRBJ1-1 | TRBV19 | few | TGTGCCAGTAGTATAGTGACGGGGAACACTGAAGCTTTCTTT | CASSIVTGNTEAFF
- | TRBJ2-2 | TRBV7-6 | - | TGTGCCAGCAGCCAAAGGACCTTGACCGGGGAGCTGTTTTTT | CASSQRTLTGELFF
- | TRBJ1-4 | TRBV11-2 | - | TGTGCCAGCAGCTTAGTTCGGGGGCGTGTAGCTAATGAAAAACTGTTTTTT | CASSLVRGRVANEKLFF
- | TRBJ1-3 | TRBV18 | - | TGTGCCAGCTCACCACAAACGCCACAGGGAAAAGGAAACACCATATATTTT | CASSPQTPQGKGNTIYF
- | TRBJ1-3 | TRBV30 | - | TGTGCCTGGAGTGTTGGACGGAACTCTGGAAACACCATATATTTT | CAWSVGRNSGNTIYF
TRBD1 | TRBJ2-6 | TRBV29-1 | once | TGCAGCGTTGAAGTCGGACAGGGACTTAGGTCTGGGGCCAACGTCCTGACTTTC | CSVEVGQGLRSGANVLTF
- | TRBJ2-7 | TRBV18 | - | TGTGCCAGCTCACCCGGGATTTCCTACGAGCAGTACTTC | CASSPGISYEQYF
- | TRBJ1-2 | TRBV6-1 | - | TGTGCCAGCATCATTTTCCCCACAGGGATATCGGGCTACACCTTC | CASIIFPTGISGYTF
- | TRBJ2-7 | TRBV7-2 | - | TGTGCCAGCAGCTTAGCGGGAGCCGCCGGGACGAAGGAGCAGTACTTC | CASSLAGAAGTKEQYF
- | TRBJ2-5 | TRBV25-1 | - | TGTGCCAGCAGTGCCCTGGGGAAAGAGACCCAGTACTTC | CASSALGKETQYF
TRBD2 | TRBJ2-5 | TRBV2 | - | TGTGCCAGCATCCGGTTAGCGGGGCTGGGAGAGACCCAGTACTTC | CASIRLAGLGETQYF
- | TRBJ1-2 | TRBV6-1 | few | TGTGCCAGCAGTGAAACAGCCGTTCGAGGCTACGGCTACACCTTC | CASSETAVRGYGYTF
- | TRBJ1-1 | TRBV6-5 | - | TGTGCCGGCAGTGAAAAGGGGATGAACACTGAAGCTTTCTTT | CAGSEKGMNTEAFF
TRBD2 | TRBJ2-3 | TRBV30 | - | TGTGCCTGGAGTGCGGGGGGGTACACAGATACGCAGTATTTT | CAWSAGGYTDTQYF
- | TRBJ1-6 | TRBV6-1 | - | TGTGCCAGCAGTGAGCTCAGGGCCCTTAATTCACCCCTCCACTTT | CASSELRALNSPLHF
- | TRBJ2-3 | TRBV7-2 | - | TGTGCCAGCAGCCCGGGACTAGATACGCAGTATTTT | CASSPGLDTQYF
- | TRBJ1-6 | TRBV11-2 | - | TGTGCCAGCAGCTTAGTGGGCAGAAATTCACCCCTCCACTTT | CASSLVGRNSPLHF
- | TRBJ2-7 | TRBV6-5 | - | TGTGCCAGCAGGGACAGCAGCCTATCCTACGAGCAGTACTTC | CASRDSSLSYEQYF
- | TRBJ1-4 | TRBV2 | - | TGTGCCAGCAGTGAATCGGGGCGAAGGGAAAAACTGTTTTTT | CASSESGRREKLFF
TRBD2 | TRBJ2-3 | TRBV5-1 | - | TGCGCCAGCAGCCCGGGGGGACGGACCACAGATACGCAGTATTTT | CASSPGGRTTDTQYF
- | TRBJ2-5 | TRBV27 | - | TGTGCCAGCAGGGGGTTCGGGGAGACCCAGTACTTC | CASRGFGETQYF
- | TRBJ1-4 | TRBV28 | - | TGTGCCAGCAGTTACCTCCAAGGAAATGAAAAACTGTTTTTT | CASSYLQGNEKLFF
TRBD1 | TRBJ2-5 | TRBV2 | - | TGTGCCAGCAGTGGGGGACAGGGCCGAGAGACCCAGTACTTC | CASSGGQGRETQYF
- | TRBJ1-1 | TRBV7-6 | - | TGTGCCAGCAGCCCAGGACAGACCGCGACGGCTTTCTTT | CASSPGQTATAFF
TRBD2 | TRBJ2-3 | TRBV7-9 | - | TGTGCCAGCAGCTTACTAGCGGGGGGGCTCTTAGATACGCAGTATTTT | CASSLLAGGLLDTQYF
- | TRBJ1-3 | TRBV16 | - | TGTGCCAGCAGCCAATCAGAAAGGCCATCTGGAAACACCATATATTTT | CASSQSERPSGNTIYF
- | TRBJ1-5 | TRBV6-1 | - | TGTGCCAGCAGTGGGCCAGGGCTGGGTCAGCCCCAGCATTTT | CASSGPGLGQPQHF
TRBD1 | TRBJ1-5 | TRBV19 | - | TGTGCCAGCCGAATGACAGGGGGCAATCAGCCCCAGCATTTT | CASRMTGGNQPQHF
TRBD2 | TRBJ2-1 | TRBV11-2 | - | TGTGCCAGCAGCTTAGGTGGTAGCGGGGGATACAATGAGCAGTTCTTC | CASSLGGSGGYNEQFF
- | TRBJ1-1 | TRBV18 | - | TGTGCCAGCTCACCACCGGTGTGGTCAAAGAACACTGAAGCTTTCTTT | CASSPPVWSKNTEAFF
- | TRBJ1-2 | TRBV4-1 | - | TGCGCCAGCAGCCAGATTTGGACAGACGAAGGGGGCTACACCTTC | CASSQIWTDEGGYTF
- | TRBJ1-1 | TRBV11-2 | - | TGTGCCAGCAGCTTAGATAGGAGTGCAGTGGCTTTCTTT | CASSLDRSAVAFF
- | TRBJ1-2 | TRBV1 | - | TGCACCAGCAGCCAAGCATATTGCCGGACAGGCTCCAACTATGGCTACACCTTC | CTSSQAYCRTGSNYGYTF
- | TRBJ2-5 | TRBV5-1 | - | TGCGCCAGCAGCTTCCGGGGCGGGGGCCCACAAGAGACCCAGTACTTC | CASSFRGGGPQETQYF
TRBD2 | TRBJ2-7 | TRBV5-4 | - | TGTGCCAGCAGCCGGGGGGGAGGGGTCTTGGCCTACGAGCAGTACTTC | CASSRGGGVLAYEQYF
- | TRBJ2-1 | TRBV7-2 | once | TGTGCCAGCAGCTTAGTTGGAGCCTCCTATGAGCAGTTCTTC | CASSLVGASYEQFF
TRBD1 | TRBJ1-6 | TRBV25-1 | - | TGTGCCAGCAGTGACCGCGGACAGGGGGCTTTCGGCTCACCCCTCCACTTT | CASSDRGQGAFGSPLHF
- | TRBJ1-1 | TRBV4-1 | - | TGCGCCAGCAGCCAACCCAGGGACCGGGTTGGGTTCTTT | CASSQPRDRVGFF
- | TRBJ2-5 | TRBV7-9 | - | TGTGCCAGCAGCACTGGGACTCTTCAATGGGCCCAAGAGACCCAGTACTTC | CASSTGTLQWAQETQYF